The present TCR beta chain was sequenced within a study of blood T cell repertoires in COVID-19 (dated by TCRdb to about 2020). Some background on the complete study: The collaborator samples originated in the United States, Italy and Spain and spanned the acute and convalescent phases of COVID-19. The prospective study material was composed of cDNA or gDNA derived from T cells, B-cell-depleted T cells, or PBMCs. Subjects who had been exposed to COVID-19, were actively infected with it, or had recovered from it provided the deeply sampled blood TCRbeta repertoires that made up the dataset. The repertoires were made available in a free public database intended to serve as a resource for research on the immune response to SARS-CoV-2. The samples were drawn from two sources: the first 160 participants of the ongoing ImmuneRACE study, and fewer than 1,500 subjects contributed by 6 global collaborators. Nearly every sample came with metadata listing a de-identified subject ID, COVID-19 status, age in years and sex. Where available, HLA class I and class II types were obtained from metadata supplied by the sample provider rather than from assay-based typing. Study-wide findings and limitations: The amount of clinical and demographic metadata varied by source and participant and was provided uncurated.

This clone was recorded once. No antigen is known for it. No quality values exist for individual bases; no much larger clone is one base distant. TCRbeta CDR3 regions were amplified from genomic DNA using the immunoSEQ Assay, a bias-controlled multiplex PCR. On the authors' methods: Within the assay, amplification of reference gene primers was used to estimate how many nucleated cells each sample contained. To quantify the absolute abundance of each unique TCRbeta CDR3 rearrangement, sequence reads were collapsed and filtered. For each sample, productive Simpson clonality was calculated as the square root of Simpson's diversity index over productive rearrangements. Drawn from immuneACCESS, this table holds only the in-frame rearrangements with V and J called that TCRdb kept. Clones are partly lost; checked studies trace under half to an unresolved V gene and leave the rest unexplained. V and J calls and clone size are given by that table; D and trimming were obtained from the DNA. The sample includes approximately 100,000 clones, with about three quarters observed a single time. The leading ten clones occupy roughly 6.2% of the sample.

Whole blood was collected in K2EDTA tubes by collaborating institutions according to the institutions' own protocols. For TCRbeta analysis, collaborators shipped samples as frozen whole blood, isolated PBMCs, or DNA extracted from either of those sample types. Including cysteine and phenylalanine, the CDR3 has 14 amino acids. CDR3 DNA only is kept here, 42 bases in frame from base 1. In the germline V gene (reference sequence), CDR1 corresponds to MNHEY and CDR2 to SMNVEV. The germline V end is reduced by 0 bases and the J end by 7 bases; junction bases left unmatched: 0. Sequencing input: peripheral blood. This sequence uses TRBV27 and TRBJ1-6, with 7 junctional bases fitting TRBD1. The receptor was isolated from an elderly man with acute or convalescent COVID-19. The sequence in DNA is TGTGCCAGCAGTTTATCGGGACAGAATTCACCCCTCCACTTT. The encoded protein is CASSLSGQNSPLHF.